What follows is one T cell receptor (beta chain) and its context. These data are taken from a study of control samples from healthy donors and cancer patients. CDR1 is SGHVS, CDR2 FQNEAQ, per germline. Unmatched junction bases numbered 13, after V lost 7 bases and J lost 5 bases. This CDR3 is 15 amino acids long. Assay: immunoSEQ multiplex PCR; the TCRdb copy retains only in-frame clones and omits some. The data show 250,000 to 300,000 clones, 82% seen once. This clonotype was obtained from a woman between 55 and 75 years old with lung cancer. The J gene is TRBJ1-2, the V gene TRBV7-8; 7 nucleotides align to TRBD1. Material: PBMCs. The CDR3 DNA reads TGTGCCAGCACCCCTCGGACAGGCCCACGATATGGCTACACCTTC. Its translation is CASTPRTGPRYGYTF.